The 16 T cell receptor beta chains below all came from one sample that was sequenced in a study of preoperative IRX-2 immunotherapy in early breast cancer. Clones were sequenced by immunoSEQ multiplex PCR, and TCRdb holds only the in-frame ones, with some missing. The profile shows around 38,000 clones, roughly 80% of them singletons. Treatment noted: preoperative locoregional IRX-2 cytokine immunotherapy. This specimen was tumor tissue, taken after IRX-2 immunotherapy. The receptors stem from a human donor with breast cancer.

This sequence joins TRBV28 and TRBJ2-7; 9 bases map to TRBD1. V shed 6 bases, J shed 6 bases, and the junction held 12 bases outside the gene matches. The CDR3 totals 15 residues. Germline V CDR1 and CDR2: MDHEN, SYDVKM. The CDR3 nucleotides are TGTGCCAGCAGGAAACAGGGGGCTCAATATGGCGAGCAGTACTTC. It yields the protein CASRKQGAQYGEQYF.

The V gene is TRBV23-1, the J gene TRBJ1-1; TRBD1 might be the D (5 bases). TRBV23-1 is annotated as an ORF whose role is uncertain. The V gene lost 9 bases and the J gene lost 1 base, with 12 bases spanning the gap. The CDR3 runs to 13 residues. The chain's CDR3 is CASSRGQNTEAFF. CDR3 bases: TGCGCCAGTTCTCGGGGCCAGAACACTGAAGCTTTCTTT.

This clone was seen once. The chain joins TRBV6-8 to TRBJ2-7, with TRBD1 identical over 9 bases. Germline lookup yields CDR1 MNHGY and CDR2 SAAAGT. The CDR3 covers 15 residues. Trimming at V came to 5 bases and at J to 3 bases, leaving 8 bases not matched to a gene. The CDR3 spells CASSTRTGENYEQYF. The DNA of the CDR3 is TGTGCCAGCAGTACCCGGACAGGGGAAAACTACGAGCAGTACTTC.

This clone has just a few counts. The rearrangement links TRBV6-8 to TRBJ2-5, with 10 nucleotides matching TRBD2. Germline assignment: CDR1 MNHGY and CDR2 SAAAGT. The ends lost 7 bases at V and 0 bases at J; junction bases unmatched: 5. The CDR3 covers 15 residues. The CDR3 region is CASTLLAGHQETQYF. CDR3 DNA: TGTGCCAGCACCCTACTAGCGGGACACCAAGAGACCCAGTACTTC.

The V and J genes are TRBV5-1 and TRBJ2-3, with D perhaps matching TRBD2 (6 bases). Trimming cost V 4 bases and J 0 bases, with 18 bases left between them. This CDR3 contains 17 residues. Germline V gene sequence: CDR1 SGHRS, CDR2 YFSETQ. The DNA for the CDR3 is TGCGCCAGCAGCCCGGGCCTTAGCGGTAAGAGCACAGATACGCAGTATTTT. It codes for CASSPGLSGKSTDTQYF.

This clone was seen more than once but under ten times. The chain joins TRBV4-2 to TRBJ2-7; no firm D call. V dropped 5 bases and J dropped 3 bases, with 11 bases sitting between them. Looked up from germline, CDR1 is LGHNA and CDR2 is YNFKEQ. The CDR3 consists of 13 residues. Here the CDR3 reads CASSLGPNYEQYF. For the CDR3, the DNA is TGTGCCAGCAGCTTAGGTCCTAACTACGAGCAGTACTTC.

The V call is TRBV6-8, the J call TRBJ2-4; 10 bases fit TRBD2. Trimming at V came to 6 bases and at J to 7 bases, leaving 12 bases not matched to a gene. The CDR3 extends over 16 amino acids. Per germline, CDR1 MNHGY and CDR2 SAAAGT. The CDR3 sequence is CASSPGVAGGGNIQYF. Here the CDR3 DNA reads TGTGCCAGCAGCCCCGGGGTAGCGGGGGGAGGGAACATTCAGTACTTC.

The CDR3 loop is CASSPLGPAGNTIYF. The CDR3 DNA reads TGTGCCAGCAGTCCCCTAGGCCCCGCTGGAAACACCATATATTTT. This chain connects TRBV27 to TRBJ1-3; D is ambiguous. This CDR3 comprises 15 residues. CDR1 and CDR2 (germline): MNHEY, SMNVEV (reference sequence). V was clipped by 5 bases and J by 2 bases, with 13 bases between them.

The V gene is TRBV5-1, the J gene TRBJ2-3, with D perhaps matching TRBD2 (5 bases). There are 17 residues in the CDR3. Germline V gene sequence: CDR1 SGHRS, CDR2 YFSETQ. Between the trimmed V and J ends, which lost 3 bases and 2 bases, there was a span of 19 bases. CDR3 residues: CASSSTSRGSLTDTQYF. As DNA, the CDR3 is TGCGCCAGCAGCTCCACCTCCCGGGGTAGCCTCACAGATACGCAGTATTTT.

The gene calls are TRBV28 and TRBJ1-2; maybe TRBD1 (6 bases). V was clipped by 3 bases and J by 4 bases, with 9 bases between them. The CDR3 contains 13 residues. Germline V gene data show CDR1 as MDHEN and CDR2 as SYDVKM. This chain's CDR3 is CASSLMGAYGYTF. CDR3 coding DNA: TGTGCCAGCAGTTTGATGGGGGCCTATGGCTACACCTTC.

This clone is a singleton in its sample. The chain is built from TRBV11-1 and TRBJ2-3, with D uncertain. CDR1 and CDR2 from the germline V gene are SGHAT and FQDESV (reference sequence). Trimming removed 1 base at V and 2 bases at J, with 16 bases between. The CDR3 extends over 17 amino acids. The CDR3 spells CASSLDGRPLPTDTQYF. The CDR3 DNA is TGTGCCAGCAGCTTAGATGGCCGACCCCTTCCCACAGATACGCAGTATTTT.

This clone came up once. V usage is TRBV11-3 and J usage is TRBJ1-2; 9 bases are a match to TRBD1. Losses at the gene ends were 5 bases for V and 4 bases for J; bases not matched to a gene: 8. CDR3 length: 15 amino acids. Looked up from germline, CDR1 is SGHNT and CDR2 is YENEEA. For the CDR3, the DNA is TGTGCCAGCAGCCAACCGGGACAGGGCGGCTATGGCTACACCTTC. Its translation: CASSQPGQGGYGYTF.

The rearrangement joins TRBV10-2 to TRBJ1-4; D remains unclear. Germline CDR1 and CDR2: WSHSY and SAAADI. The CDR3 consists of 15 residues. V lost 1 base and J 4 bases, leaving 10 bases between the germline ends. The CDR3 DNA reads TGCGCCAGCAGTGAGTTCGAGCGGATTAATGAAAAACTGTTTTTT. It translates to CASSEFERINEKLFF.

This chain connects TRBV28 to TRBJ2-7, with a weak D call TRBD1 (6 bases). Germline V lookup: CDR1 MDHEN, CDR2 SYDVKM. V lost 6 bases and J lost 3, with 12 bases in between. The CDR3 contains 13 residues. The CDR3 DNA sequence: TGTGCCAGCAGCCTTGACAGGTACTACGAGCAGTACTTC. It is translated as CASSLDRYYEQYF.

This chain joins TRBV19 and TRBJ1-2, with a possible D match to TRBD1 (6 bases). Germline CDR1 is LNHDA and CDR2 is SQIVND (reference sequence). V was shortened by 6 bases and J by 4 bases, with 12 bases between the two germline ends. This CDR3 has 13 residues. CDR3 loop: CASSPRGGYGYTF. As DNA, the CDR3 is TGTGCCAGTAGCCCCAGGGGCGGCTATGGCTACACCTTC.

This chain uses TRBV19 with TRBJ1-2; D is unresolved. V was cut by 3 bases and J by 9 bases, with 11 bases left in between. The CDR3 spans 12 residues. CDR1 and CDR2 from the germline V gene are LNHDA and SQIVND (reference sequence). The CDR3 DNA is TGTGCCAGTAGTATCGACGGCGGGAGCTACACCTTC. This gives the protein CASSIDGGSYTF.